The 3 T cell receptor beta chains below all came from one sample that was sequenced in a study of blood T cell repertoires in COVID-19. This table comes from immunoSEQ multiplex PCR, and its TCRdb copy is limited to in-frame clones, with some not included. This table has approximately 120,000 clones, more than 75% appearing once. The sequenced material came from peripheral blood. Receptors were obtained from a human donor in a cohort sampled during active COVID-19.

V usage is TRBV9 and J usage is TRBJ2-2, with a tentative D call TRBD2 (6 bases). V shed 0 bases and J shed 6 bases, with 12 bases lying between them. CDR3 length: 15 residues. The germline CDR1 and CDR2 sequences are SGDLS and YYNGEE. The CDR3 DNA follows: TGTGCCAGCAGCGTAGAAGCGGGTTGGGCCGGGGAGCTGTTTTTT. Protein: CASSVEAGWAGELFF.

The chain recombines TRBV9 with TRBJ2-7; 10 bases are a match to TRBD1. Per germline, CDR1 SGDLS and CDR2 YYNGEE. V lost 4 bases, J lost 6 bases, and 7 bases stayed unmatched. The CDR3 contains 14 residues. CDR3 nucleotides: TGTGCCAGCAGCCATTCAGGACAGGGGGGCGAGCAGTACTTC. Amino acids: CASSHSGQGGEQYF.

The gene calls are TRBV2 and TRBJ2-3; 10 nucleotides line up with TRBD2. The CDR3 is made up of 15 amino acids. V lost 4 bases to trimming and J lost 2 bases; unmatched junction nucleotides: 3. In germline, CDR1 is SNHLY, CDR2 FYNNEI. The CDR3 spells CASSGTSGYTDTQYF. The CDR3 coding sequence is TGTGCCAGCAGTGGGACTAGCGGCTACACAGATACGCAGTATTTT.